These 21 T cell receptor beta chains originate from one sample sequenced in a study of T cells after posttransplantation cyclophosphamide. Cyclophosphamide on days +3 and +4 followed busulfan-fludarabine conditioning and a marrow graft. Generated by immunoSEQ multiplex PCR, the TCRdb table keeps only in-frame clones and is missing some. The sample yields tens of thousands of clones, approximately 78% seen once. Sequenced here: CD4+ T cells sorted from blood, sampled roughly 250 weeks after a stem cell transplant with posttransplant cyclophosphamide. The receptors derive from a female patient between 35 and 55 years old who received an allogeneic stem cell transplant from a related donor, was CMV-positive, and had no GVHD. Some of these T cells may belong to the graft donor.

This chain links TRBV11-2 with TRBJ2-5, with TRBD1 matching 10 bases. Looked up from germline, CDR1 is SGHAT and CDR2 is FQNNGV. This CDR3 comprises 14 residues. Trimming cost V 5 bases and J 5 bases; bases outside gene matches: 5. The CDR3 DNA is TGTGCCAGCAGCAATCCGGGACAGGGGGAGACCCAGTACTTC. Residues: CASSNPGQGETQYF.

This chain's CDR3 is CASSRANGVEKLFF. CDR3 coding DNA: TGTGCCAGCTCACGAGCCAATGGAGTTGAAAAACTGTTTTTT. This chain uses TRBV18 with TRBJ1-4; D unclear. Trimming took 4 bases from V and 7 from J, leaving 13 bases between them. Germline CDR1 reads KGHSH; CDR2 reads LQKENI. The CDR3 consists of 14 residues.

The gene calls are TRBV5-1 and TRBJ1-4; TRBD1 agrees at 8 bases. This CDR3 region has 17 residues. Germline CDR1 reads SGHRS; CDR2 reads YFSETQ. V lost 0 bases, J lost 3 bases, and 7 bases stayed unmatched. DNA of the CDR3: TGCGCCAGCAGCTTGGGGCCAGGGGGCTTGTCTAATGAAAAACTGTTTTTT. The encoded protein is CASSLGPGGLSNEKLFF.

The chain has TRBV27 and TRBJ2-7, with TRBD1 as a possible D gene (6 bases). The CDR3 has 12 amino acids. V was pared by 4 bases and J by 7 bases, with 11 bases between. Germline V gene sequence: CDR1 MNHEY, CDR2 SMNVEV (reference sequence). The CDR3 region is CASSSVGQEQYF. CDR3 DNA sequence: TGTGCCAGCAGTTCGGTCGGACAGGAGCAGTACTTC.

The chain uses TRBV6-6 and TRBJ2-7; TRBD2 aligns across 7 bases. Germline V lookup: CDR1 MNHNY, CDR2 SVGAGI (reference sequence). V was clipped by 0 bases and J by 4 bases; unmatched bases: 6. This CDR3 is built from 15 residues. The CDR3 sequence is CASSYSEGGRYEQYF. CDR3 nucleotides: TGTGCCAGCAGTTACTCGGAGGGAGGGAGGTACGAGCAGTACTTC.

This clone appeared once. CDR3 loop: CASSLAGGSYEQYF. The CDR3 bases are TGTGCCAGCAGTTTAGCGGGGGGTTCCTACGAGCAGTACTTC. The chain recombines TRBV28 with TRBJ2-7, with 8 bases identical to TRBD2. V shed 2 bases, J shed 1 base, and the junction held 1 base outside the gene matches. This CDR3 is 14 amino acids long. Germline values: CDR1 MDHEN, CDR2 SYDVKM. Variable domain in full (rest from reference TRBV28 and TRBJ2-7): DVKVTQSSRYLVKRTGEKVFLECVQDMDHENMFWYRQDPGLGLRLIYFSYDVKMKEKGDIPEGYSVSREKKERFSLILESASTNQTSMYLCASSLAGGSYEQYFGPGTRLTVT.

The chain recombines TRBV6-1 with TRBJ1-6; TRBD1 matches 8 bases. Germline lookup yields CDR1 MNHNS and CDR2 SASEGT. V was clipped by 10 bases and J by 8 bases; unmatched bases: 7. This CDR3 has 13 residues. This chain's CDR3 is CATRTGYYSPLHF. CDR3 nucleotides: TGTGCCACCAGGACAGGGTATTATTCACCCCTCCACTTT.

This CDR3 is CASSVDGRGNNEQFF. DNA for the CDR3: TGTGCCAGCAGCGTAGATGGGAGGGGAAATAATGAGCAGTTCTTC. The J gene is TRBJ2-1, the V gene TRBV9; 7 bases map to TRBD2. The CDR3 runs 15 residues. Germline CDR1 reads SGDLS; CDR2 reads YYNGEE. The J segment lost 7 bases and the V segment lost 0 bases, leaving 7 bases of the junction unmatched.

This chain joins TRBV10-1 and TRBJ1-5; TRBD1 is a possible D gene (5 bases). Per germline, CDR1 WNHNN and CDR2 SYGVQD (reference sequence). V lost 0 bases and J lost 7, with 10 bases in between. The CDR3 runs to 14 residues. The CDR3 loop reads CASSESTRGQPQHF. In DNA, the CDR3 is TGCGCCAGCAGTGAGTCGACTAGGGGCCAGCCCCAGCATTTT.

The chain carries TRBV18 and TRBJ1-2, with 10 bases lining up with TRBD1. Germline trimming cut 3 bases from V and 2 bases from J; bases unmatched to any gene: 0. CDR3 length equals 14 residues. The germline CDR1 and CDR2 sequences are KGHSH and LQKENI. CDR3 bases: TGTGCCAGCTCACCGGGACAGGGGAACTATGGCTACACCTTC. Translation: CASSPGQGNYGYTF.

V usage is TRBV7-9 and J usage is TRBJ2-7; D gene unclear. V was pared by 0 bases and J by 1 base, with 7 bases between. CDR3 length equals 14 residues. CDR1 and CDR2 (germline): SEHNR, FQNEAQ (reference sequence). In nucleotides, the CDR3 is TGTGCCAGCAGCTTAGCGGGCAGATCCTACGAGCAGTACTTC. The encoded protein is CASSLAGRSYEQYF.

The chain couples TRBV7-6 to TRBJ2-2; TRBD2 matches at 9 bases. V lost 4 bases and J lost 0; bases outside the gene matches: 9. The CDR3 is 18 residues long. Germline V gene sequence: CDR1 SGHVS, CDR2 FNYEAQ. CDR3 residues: CASSSQPSGVTNTGELFF. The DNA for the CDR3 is TGTGCCAGCAGCTCGCAGCCTAGCGGGGTGACGAACACCGGGGAGCTGTTTTTT.

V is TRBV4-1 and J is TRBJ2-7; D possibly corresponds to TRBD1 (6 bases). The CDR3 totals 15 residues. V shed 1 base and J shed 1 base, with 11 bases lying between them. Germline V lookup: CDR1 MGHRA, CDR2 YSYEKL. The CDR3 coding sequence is TGCGCCAGCAGCCAAGGGTACGGACAGTCCTACGAGCAGTACTTC. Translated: CASSQGYGQSYEQYF.

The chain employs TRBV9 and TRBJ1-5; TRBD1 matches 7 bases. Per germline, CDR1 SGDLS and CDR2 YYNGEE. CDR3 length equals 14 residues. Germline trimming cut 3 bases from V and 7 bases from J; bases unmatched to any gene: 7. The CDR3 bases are TGTGCCAGCAGCGCACAGGGGCTGGGCCAGCCCCAGCATTTT. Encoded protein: CASSAQGLGQPQHF.

The CDR3 loop is CASSQGRGTYEQYF. For the CDR3, the DNA is TGCGCCAGCAGCCAGGGCAGGGGTACCTACGAGCAGTACTTC. The J gene is TRBJ2-7, the V gene TRBV4-3, with D possibly being TRBD1 (6 bases). Germline V CDR1 and CDR2: LGHNA, YSLEER. The germline V and J ends were trimmed by 3 bases and 2 bases, with 11 bases remaining between them. The CDR3 spans 14 residues.

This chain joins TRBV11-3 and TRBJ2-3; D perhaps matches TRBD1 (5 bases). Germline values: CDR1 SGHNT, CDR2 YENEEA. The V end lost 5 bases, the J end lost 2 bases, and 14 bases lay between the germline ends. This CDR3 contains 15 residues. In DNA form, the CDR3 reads TGTGCCAGCAGCCCGTCTGGGGCAACCACAGATACGCAGTATTTT. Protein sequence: CASSPSGATTDTQYF.

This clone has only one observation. The CDR3 sequence is CASSIQRVGELFF. In nucleotides, the CDR3 is TGTGCCAGTAGTATTCAGCGGGTCGGGGAGCTGTTTTTT. This chain links TRBV19 with TRBJ2-2, with D perhaps TRBD2 (6 bases). Germline V CDR1 and CDR2: LNHDA, SQIVND (reference sequence). V dropped 3 bases and J dropped 7 bases, with 9 bases sitting between them. This CDR3 has 13 amino acids.

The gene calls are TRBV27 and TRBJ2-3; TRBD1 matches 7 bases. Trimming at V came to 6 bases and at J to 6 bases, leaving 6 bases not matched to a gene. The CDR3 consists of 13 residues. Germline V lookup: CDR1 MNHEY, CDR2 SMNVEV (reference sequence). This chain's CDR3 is CASREQGRDTQYF. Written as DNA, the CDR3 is TGTGCCAGCAGAGAACAGGGGCGCGATACGCAGTATTTT.

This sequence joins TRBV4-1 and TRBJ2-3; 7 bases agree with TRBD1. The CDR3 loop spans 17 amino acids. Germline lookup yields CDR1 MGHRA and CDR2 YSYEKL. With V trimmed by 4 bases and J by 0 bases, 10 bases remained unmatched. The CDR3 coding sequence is TGCGCCAGCAGCCTCTCCATCCAGGGGGACAGCACAGATACGCAGTATTTT. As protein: CASSLSIQGDSTDTQYF.

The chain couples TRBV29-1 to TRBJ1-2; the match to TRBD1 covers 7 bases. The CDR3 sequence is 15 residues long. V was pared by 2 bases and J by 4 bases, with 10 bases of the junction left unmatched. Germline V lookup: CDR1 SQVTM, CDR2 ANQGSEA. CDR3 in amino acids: CSVEREQGISYGYTF. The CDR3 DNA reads TGCAGCGTTGAACGAGAACAGGGGATCTCCTATGGCTACACCTTC.

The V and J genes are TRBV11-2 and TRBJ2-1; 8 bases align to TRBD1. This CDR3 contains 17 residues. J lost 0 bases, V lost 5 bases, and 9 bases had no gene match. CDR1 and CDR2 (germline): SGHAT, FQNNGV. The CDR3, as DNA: TGTGCCAGCAGCGCCTATGACAGGGGCCTCTCCTACAATGAGCAGTTCTTC. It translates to CASSAYDRGLSYNEQFF.